These 32 T cell receptor beta chains came from one sample sequenced in a study of blood T cell repertoires in COVID-19. Data came from immunoSEQ multiplex PCR; TCRdb stores just in-frame clones and leaves some out. The table lists around 250,000 clones, about 90% of them singletons. What was sequenced was peripheral blood. The receptors derive from a woman aged 60-75 years with COVID-19, enrolled during active disease.

This chain uses TRBV29-1 with TRBJ1-4; no firm D call. V was pared by 3 bases and J by 0 bases, with 8 bases between. The CDR3 has 14 residues. Germline V gene lookup returns CDR1 SQVTM and CDR2 ANQGSEA. Written as DNA, the CDR3 is TGCAGCGTTGACCTCAGTGCAACTAATGAAAAACTGTTTTTT. Protein sequence: CSVDLSATNEKLFF. Together with reference TRBV29-1 and TRBJ1-4, the CDR3 gives the full variable domain: SAVISQKPSRDICQRGTSLTIQCQVDSQVTMMFWYRQQPGQSLTLIATANQGSEATYESGFVIDKFPISRPNLTFSTLTVSNMSPEDSSIYLCSVDLSATNEKLFFGSGTQLSVL.

The CDR3 DNA reads TGTGCCATCAGTGAATCTCCGGGACAGGGATTCACTGAAGCTTTCTTT. Its translation is CAISESPGQGFTEAFF. V usage is TRBV10-3 and J usage is TRBJ1-1, with 9 bases aligning to TRBD1. Germline values: CDR1 ENHRY, CDR2 SYGVKD. The CDR3 totals 16 residues. V shed 3 bases, J shed 4 bases, and the junction held 9 bases outside the gene matches.

CDR3 sequence reads: CASSLKTGFYEQYF. In DNA form, the CDR3 reads TGTGCCAGCAGCTTGAAGACAGGGTTTTACGAGCAGTACTTC. V and J are TRBV5-6 and TRBJ2-7, with 7 bases matching TRBD1. Looked up from germline, CDR1 is SGHDT and CDR2 is YYEEEE. J was trimmed by 4 bases and V by 1 base; bases with no gene match: 5. This CDR3 spans 14 amino acids.

J is TRBJ2-2 and V is TRBV9, with 9 positions matching TRBD1. CDR3 length equals 15 residues. After removal of 5 bases from V and 3 bases from J, the junction contained 5 bases not matched to a gene. Germline V gene lookup returns CDR1 SGDLS and CDR2 YYNGEE. The CDR3 spells CASSTGQGYTGELFF. As DNA, the CDR3 is TGTGCCAGCAGTACGGGACAGGGATACACCGGGGAGCTGTTTTTT.

CDR3 region: CASSQLVGQGFGEQYF. The DNA of the CDR3 is TGCGCCAGCAGCCAGTTAGTAGGACAGGGGTTTGGGGAGCAGTACTTC. The V call is TRBV4-3, the J call TRBJ2-7, with 9 bases lining up with TRBD1. CDR1 is LGHNA, CDR2 YSLEER, per germline. V dropped 3 bases and J dropped 7; count of bases not matched to a gene: 13. The CDR3 length is 16 residues.

The chain combines TRBV19 with TRBJ2-7; 9 positions match TRBD1. Germline V gene data show CDR1 as LNHDA and CDR2 as SQIVND (reference sequence). The V segment lost 5 bases and the J segment 2 bases; nucleotides outside the gene matches: 4. CDR3 length equals 14 residues. The chain's CDR3 is CASSYGTGTYEQYF. The CDR3 DNA sequence: TGTGCCAGTAGTTACGGGACAGGGACCTACGAGCAGTACTTC.

This clone has only one observation. This chain uses TRBV12-3 or TRBV12-4 with TRBJ2-7; D unclear. The CDR3 contains 12 residues. Deletions cut 3 bases from V and 3 bases from J, with 6 bases between. The CDR3 DNA reads as TGTGCCAGCAGTTTGCACAACTACGAGCAGTACTTC. It codes for CASSLHNYEQYF.

The chain links TRBV5-8 to TRBJ1-3; no clear D. The CDR3 is 16 amino acids. V was pared by 0 bases and J by 3 bases, with 13 bases between. Germline V gene data show CDR1 as SGHTS and CDR2 as YDEGEE. CDR3 coding DNA: TGTGCCAGCAGCTTGGTCTTAGGGAGCTTTGGAAACACCATATATTTT. It codes for CASSLVLGSFGNTIYF.

V usage is TRBV19 and J usage is TRBJ2-5; D gene uncertain. Germline V gene data show CDR1 as LNHDA and CDR2 as SQIVND (reference sequence). The V gene lost 1 base and the J gene lost 0 bases, with 15 bases spanning the gap. This CDR3 has 17 amino acids. Here the CDR3 DNA reads TGTGCCAGTAGTATAGTGAGCTCCTACCCGTACCAAGAGACCCAGTACTTC. It encodes CASSIVSSYPYQETQYF.

This rearrangement joins TRBV2 to TRBJ1-5, with D possibly being TRBD1 (6 bases). Trimming cost V 3 bases and J 7 bases, with 10 bases left between them. From germline, CDR1 is SNHLY and CDR2 FYNNEI. The length of the CDR3 is 13 residues. The CDR3 bases are TGTGCCAGCAGTGATAGGGGGAACCAGCCCCAGCATTTT. Translation gives CASSDRGNQPQHF.

The V and J genes are TRBV6-5 and TRBJ1-5; 7 positions match TRBD1. Germline CDR1 reads MNHEY; CDR2 reads SVGAGI. With 6 bases clipped from V and 0 bases from J, the junction kept 5 bases outside the gene matches. CDR3 size: 15 residues. The CDR3 region has the DNA TGTGCCAGCAGCCTTGGGACAGCTAGCAATCAGCCCCAGCATTTT. Translating it yields CASSLGTASNQPQHF.

The chain recombines TRBV6-5 with TRBJ2-5, with 7 nucleotides matching TRBD1. V shed 8 bases, J shed 1 base, and the junction held 7 bases outside the gene matches. This CDR3 spans 14 amino acids. Looked up from germline, CDR1 is MNHEY and CDR2 is SVGAGI. DNA of the CDR3: TGTGCCAGCGCCCAGGGACAGTCCCAAGAGACCCAGTACTTC. Translating it yields CASAQGQSQETQYF.

V gene TRBV6-1 combines with J gene TRBJ1-2; TRBD1 might be the D (5 bases). From germline, CDR1 is MNHNS and CDR2 SASEGT. Trimming removed 2 bases at V and 5 bases at J, with 9 bases between. There are 13 residues in the CDR3. The CDR3 nucleotides are TGTGCCAGCAGTGAAACACCAGGGTATGGCTACACCTTC. Encoded protein: CASSETPGYGYTF.

In its sample, this clone was seen a few times. The V and J genes are TRBV30 and TRBJ1-4; 8 bases map to TRBD1. Germline-derived CDR1 and CDR2 are GTSNPN and SVGIG (reference sequence). Trimming took 2 bases from V and 8 from J; bases not matched to a gene: 10. This CDR3 comprises 15 residues. The CDR3 here is CAWSPRDRFKEKLFF. CDR3 in DNA: TGTGCCTGGAGTCCCCGGGACAGGTTTAAAGAAAAACTGTTTTTT.

V and J are TRBV5-5 and TRBJ1-1; 9 nucleotides agree with TRBD1. V trimming: 2 bases; J trimming: 4 bases; junction bases outside the gene matches: 3. The CDR3 contains 14 residues. Germline assignment: CDR1 SGHKS and CDR2 YYEKEE (reference sequence). The CDR3 sequence is CASSFETGGTEAFF. DNA of the CDR3: TGTGCCAGCAGCTTCGAGACAGGGGGCACTGAAGCTTTCTTT.

The chain recombines TRBV6-5 with TRBJ2-3; D call uncertain. CDR1 is MNHEY and CDR2 is SVGAGI in the germline V gene. The CDR3 is made up of 12 amino acids. Between the trimmed V and J ends, which lost 8 bases and 4 bases, there was a span of 10 bases. The CDR3 nucleotides are TGTGCCAGCCGGCGGTCGTCAGATACGCAGTATTTT. Protein product: CASRRSSDTQYF.

The chain employs TRBV7-2 and TRBJ1-5; 12 bases map to TRBD1. This CDR3 is 16 amino acids long. CDR1 is SGHTA, CDR2 FQGNSA, per germline. J lost 5 bases, V lost 1 base, and 3 bases had no gene match. The CDR3 nucleotides read TGTGCCAGCAGCTTAGTGGGGACAGGGGGCTATCAGCCCCAGCATTTT. Translated, it gives CASSLVGTGGYQPQHF.

This clone was detected only once. The chain uses TRBV4-1 and TRBJ2-1; D is possibly TRBD2 (6 bases). Trimming stripped 0 bases from V and 7 bases from J, with 19 bases between. Germline assignment: CDR1 MGHRA and CDR2 YSYEKL. The CDR3 sequence is 17 residues long. The CDR3 region has the DNA TGCGCCAGCAGCCAAGATCGTGGGAGTTCGGGGGTAAATGAGCAGTTCTTC. Translation: CASSQDRGSSGVNEQFF.

The chain carries TRBV10-3 and TRBJ2-3, with D tentatively TRBD2 (6 bases). V was cut by 6 bases and J by 2 bases, with 12 bases left in between. Germline V gives CDR1 ENHRY, CDR2 SYGVKD. The CDR3 covers 14 residues. The CDR3, as DNA: TGTGCCATCAGAAGACGGGAGCCCACAGATACGCAGTATTTT. Protein: CAIRRREPTDTQYF.

This clone was detected once. V is TRBV7-2 and J is TRBJ1-6; unclear D gene. With 1 base removed from V and 7 bases from J, the gap between germline ends came to 17 bases. The germline gives CDR1 SGHTA, CDR2 FQGNSA. CDR3 size: 17 residues. The CDR3 sequence: CASSLVPRRIHNSPLHF. The CDR3, as DNA: TGTGCCAGCAGCTTAGTTCCCCGGCGGATTCACAATTCACCCCTCCACTTT.

V usage is TRBV2 and J usage is TRBJ1-4; perhaps TRBD1 as D (6 bases). V gave up 6 bases and J gave up 8 bases, with 22 bases separating them. Germline CDR1 is SNHLY and CDR2 is FYNNEI. The CDR3 runs 16 residues. The CDR3 protein is CASSLRQAAVGEKLFF. In DNA form, the CDR3 reads TGTGCCAGCAGCCTTAGACAGGCGGCCGTCGGGGAAAAACTGTTTTTT.

The CDR3 sequence: CASSRDRGFGYTF. Here the CDR3 DNA reads TGTGCCAGCAGCCGGGACAGGGGGTTTGGCTACACCTTC. The J gene is TRBJ1-2, the V gene TRBV7-3; TRBD1 aligns across 11 bases. Trimming cost V 5 bases and J 7 bases; bases outside gene matches: 3. This CDR3 is 13 amino acids long. CDR1 and CDR2 (germline): SGHTA, FQGTGA.

The chain links TRBV4-2 to TRBJ1-2; perhaps TRBD1 as D (5 bases). CDR1 and CDR2 (germline): LGHNA, YNFKEQ. With 1 base removed from V and 8 bases from J, the gap between germline ends came to 17 bases. This CDR3 spans 15 amino acids. In DNA form, the CDR3 reads TGTGCCAGCAGCCAAGCCCGTCAGACGCGGGACGGCTACACCTTC. This codes for CASSQARQTRDGYTF.

J is TRBJ2-1 and V is TRBV25-1; TRBD2 aligns across 9 bases. The CDR3 totals 15 residues. Germline V lookup: CDR1 MGHDK, CDR2 SYGVNS. V dropped 3 bases and J dropped 7; count of bases not matched to a gene: 7. The CDR3 loop reads CASSDTRGGGNEQFF. The CDR3 nucleotides read TGTGCCAGCAGTGATACGCGCGGGGGGGGGAATGAGCAGTTCTTC. Full variable domain (outside the CDR3, taken from reference TRBV25-1 and TRBJ2-1): EADIYQTPRYLVIGTGKKITLECSQTMGHDKMYWYQQDPGMELHLIHYSYGVNSTEKGDLSSESTVSRIRTEHFPLTLESARPSHTSQYLCASSDTRGGGNEQFFGPGTRLTVL.

The chain uses TRBV7-2 and TRBJ1-5; no clear D gene. The CDR3 covers 13 residues. The V end lost 1 base, the J end lost 7 bases, and 8 bases lay between the germline ends. Germline V CDR1 and CDR2: SGHTA, FQGNSA. CDR3 protein: CASSLDTGQPQHF. The DNA for the CDR3 is TGTGCCAGCAGCTTAGACACGGGGCAGCCCCAGCATTTT.

The chain uses TRBV29-1 and TRBJ2-1, with 7 positions matching TRBD1. Germline V gene lookup returns CDR1 SQVTM and CDR2 ANQGSEA. There are 14 residues in the CDR3. V trimming: 8 bases; J trimming: 2 bases; junction bases outside the gene matches: 9. The CDR3 DNA reads TGCAGCATTACCCGACAGGGAACCTACAATGAGCAGTTCTTC. It translates to CSITRQGTYNEQFF.

V usage is TRBV6-5 and J usage is TRBJ1-2; 7 bases align to TRBD1. The CDR3 runs 14 residues. CDR1 and CDR2 (germline): MNHEY, SVGAGI. Trimming at V came to 4 bases and at J to 7 bases, leaving 9 bases not matched to a gene. This CDR3 is CASSLDRDFGGYTF. CDR3 sequence (DNA): TGTGCCAGCAGTTTAGACAGGGACTTCGGTGGCTACACCTTC.

This clone was counted once. The CDR3 nucleotides read TGTGCCACCAGTGACGGGACAACAACTAGCACAGATACGCAGTATTTT. Residues: CATSDGTTTSTDTQYF. V and J are TRBV24-1 and TRBJ2-3; D may be TRBD1 (6 bases). V dropped 4 bases and J dropped 0 bases, with 13 bases sitting between them. CDR1 KGHDR and CDR2 SFDVKD come from the germline V gene. CDR3 length: 16 amino acids.

The gene calls are TRBV3-1 (or the pseudogene TRBV3-2) and TRBJ1-5; D gene ambiguous. This CDR3 is 13 amino acids long. Germline V gene sequence: CDR1 LGHDT, CDR2 YNNKEL (reference sequence). Deletions cut 5 bases from V and 5 bases from J, with 10 bases between. CDR3 sequence (DNA): TGTGCCAGCAGCGGTTCACGGGATCAGCCCCAGCATTTT. Protein product: CASSGSRDQPQHF.

The gene calls are TRBV9 and TRBJ1-1; 9 bases line up with TRBD1. The CDR3 covers 13 residues. The trim removed 5 bases at V and 4 bases at J, leaving 3 bases unmatched. CDR1 is SGDLS, CDR2 YYNGEE, per germline. CDR3 region: CASSVQGATEAFF. The CDR3 DNA sequence: TGTGCCAGCAGTGTACAGGGGGCCACTGAAGCTTTCTTT. Looking up the rest from reference TRBV9 and TRBJ1-1 gives the full variable domain: DSGVTQTPKHLITATGQRVTLRCSPRSGDLSVYWYQQSLDQGLQFLIQYYNGEERAKGNILERFSAQQFPDLHSELNLSSLELGDSALYFCASSVQGATEAFFGQGTRLTVV.

The chain links TRBV19 to TRBJ1-1; unclear D gene. Trimming shortened V by 5 bases and J by 7 bases, and 8 bases separated the two germline ends. This CDR3 is built from 11 residues. Looked up from germline, CDR1 is LNHDA and CDR2 is SQIVND (reference sequence). CDR3 nucleotide sequence: TGTGCCAGTAGTCTCCGAGGTGAAGCTTTCTTT. This translates into CASSLRGEAFF. Looking up the rest from reference TRBV19 and TRBJ1-1 gives the full variable domain: DGGITQSPKYLFRKEGQNVTLSCEQNLNHDAMYWYRQDPGQGLRLIYYSQIVNDFQKGDIAEGYSVSREKKESFPLTVTSAQKNPTAFYLCASSLRGEAFFGQGTRLTVV.

The chain recombines TRBV7-8 with TRBJ2-7; 8 bases fit TRBD1. The CDR3 is 15 amino acids. The V gene end was trimmed by 6 bases and the J gene end by 4 bases; junction bases not matched to a gene: 11. Per the germline V gene, CDR1 is SGHVS and CDR2 is FQNEAQ. The CDR3 reads CASSPGQGGGYEQYF. Written as DNA, the CDR3 is TGTGCCAGCAGTCCTGGACAGGGAGGAGGTTACGAGCAGTACTTC.